This T cell receptor (beta chain) came from a study of shared clonotypes between healthy human individuals. In the study overall: A donor's plate count was three for CD4 naive and three for CD4 memory; CD8 naive had two and CD8 memory one.

Profiled with immunoSEQ multiplex PCR; TCRdb holds only in-frame clones, not every one. The sample consists of millions of clones, more than 80% of them appearing once. As to this clone: Its antigen is undetermined.

With V trimmed by 4 bases and J by 8 bases, 13 bases remained unmatched. The germline V gene encodes CDR1 MNHEY and CDR2 SMNVEV (reference sequence). This CDR3 has 15 residues. Whole-study results and caveats: Naive subsets generally exceeded memory subsets in estimated richness.

J is TRBJ1-2 and V is TRBV27; TRBD1 matches at 7 bases. This sequence was found in a young man in good health. The specimen was naive CD4+ T cells sorted from blood. Documented subset: CD45RA+ positively selected. The DNA for the CDR3 is TGTGCCAGCAGTTCCCGGACAGGCTTTCGGGAGGGCTACACCTTC. It translates to CASSSRTGFREGYTF.